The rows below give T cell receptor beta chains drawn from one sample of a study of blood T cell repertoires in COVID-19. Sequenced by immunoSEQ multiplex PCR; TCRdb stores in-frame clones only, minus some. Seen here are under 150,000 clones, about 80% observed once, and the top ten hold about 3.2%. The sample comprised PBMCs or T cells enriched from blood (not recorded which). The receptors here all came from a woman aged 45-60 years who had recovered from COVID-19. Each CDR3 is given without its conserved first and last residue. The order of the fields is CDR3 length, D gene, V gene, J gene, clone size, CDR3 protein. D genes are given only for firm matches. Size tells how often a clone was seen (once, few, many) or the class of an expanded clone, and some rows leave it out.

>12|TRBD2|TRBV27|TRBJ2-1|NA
ASSLLAAYNEQF
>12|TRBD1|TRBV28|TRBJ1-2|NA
ASSLSGTGYGYT
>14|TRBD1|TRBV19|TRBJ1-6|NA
ASTGQGVGGNSPLH
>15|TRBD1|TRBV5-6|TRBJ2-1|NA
ASSPQGADGIYNEQF
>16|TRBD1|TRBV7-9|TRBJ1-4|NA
ASSFFDRGRETNEKLF
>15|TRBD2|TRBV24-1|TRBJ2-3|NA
ATSDPGLADSTDTQY
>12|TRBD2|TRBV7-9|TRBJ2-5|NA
ASSPMAGDGTQY
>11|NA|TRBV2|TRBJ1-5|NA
ASTSVREQPQH
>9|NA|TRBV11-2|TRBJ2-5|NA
ASSLAETQY
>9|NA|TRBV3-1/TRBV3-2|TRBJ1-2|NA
ATRDLAGYT
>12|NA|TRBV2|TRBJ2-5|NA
ASSEEGDAETQY
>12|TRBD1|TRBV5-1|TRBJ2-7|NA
ASSPTGTGFFKY
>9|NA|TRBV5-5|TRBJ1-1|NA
ASSLLGGWF
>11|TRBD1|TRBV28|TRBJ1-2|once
ASSQGDRYGYT
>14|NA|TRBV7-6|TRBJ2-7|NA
ASSLAQAGLSYEQY
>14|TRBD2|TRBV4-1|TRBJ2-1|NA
ASSQDRTSAYNEQF
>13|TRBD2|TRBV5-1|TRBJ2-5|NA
ASSLPLAGQETQY
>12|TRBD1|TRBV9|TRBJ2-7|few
ASSSRDSSYEQY
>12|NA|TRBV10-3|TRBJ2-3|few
AIRRQPRTDTQY
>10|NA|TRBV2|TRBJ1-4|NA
ASSVAEGELF
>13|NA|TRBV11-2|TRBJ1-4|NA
ASSLKTGTNEKLF
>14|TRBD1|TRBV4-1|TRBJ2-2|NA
ASSQALQGYPGELF
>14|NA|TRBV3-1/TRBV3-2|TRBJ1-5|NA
ASSQDSAGAGQPQH
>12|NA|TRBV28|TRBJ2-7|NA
ASRVTGVSYEQY
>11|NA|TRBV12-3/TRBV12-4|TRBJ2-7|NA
ASSFTASYEQY
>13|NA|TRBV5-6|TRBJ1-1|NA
ASSLEWGRSTEAF
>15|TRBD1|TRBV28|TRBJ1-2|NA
ASSSLWLDREGYGYT
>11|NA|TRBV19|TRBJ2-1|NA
ASSKTRSNEQF
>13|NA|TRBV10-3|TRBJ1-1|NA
AISESGRQNTEAF
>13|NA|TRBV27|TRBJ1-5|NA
ASSSPDNSNQPQH
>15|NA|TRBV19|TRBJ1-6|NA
ASSPLGGGQTNSPLH
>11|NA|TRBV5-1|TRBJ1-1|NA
ASSLSVNTEAF
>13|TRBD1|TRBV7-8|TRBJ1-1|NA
ASSSQGAGNTEAF
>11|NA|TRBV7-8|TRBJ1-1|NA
ASSLNARTEAF
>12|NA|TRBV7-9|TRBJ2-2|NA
ASSGHRATGELF
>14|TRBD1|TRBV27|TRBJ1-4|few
ASTSPSTGIGEKLF
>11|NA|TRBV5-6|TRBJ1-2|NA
ASSTGGFYGYT
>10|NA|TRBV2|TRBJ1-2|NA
ASREVEWGYT
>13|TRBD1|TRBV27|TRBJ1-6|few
ASSLDRDSNSPLH
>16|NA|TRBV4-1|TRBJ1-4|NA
ASSQPTGLTATNEKLF
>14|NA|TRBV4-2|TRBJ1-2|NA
ASSQDLPGRKSGYT
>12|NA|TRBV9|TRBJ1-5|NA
ASSPGGTNQPQH
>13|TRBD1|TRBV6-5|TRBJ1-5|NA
ASSPIQGASQPQH
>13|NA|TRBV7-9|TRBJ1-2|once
ASSSSGGKGYGYT
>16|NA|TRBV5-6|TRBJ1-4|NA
ASSSRGTRSGLNEKLF
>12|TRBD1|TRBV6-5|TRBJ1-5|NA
ASRRTGTSQPQH
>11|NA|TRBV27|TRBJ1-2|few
ASSLWAGKGYT
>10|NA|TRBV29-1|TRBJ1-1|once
SADREMAEAF
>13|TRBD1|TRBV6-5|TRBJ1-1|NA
ASSSSTGWNTEAF
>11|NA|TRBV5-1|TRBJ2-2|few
ASSNTNTGELF